The rows below give T cell receptor beta chains drawn from one sample of a study of cytomegalovirus exposure and HLA in healthy donors. TCRdb keeps only in-frame clones here, not all; method: immunoSEQ multiplex PCR. The sample contains around 180,000 clones, about four fifths of which appear only once. What was sequenced was PBMCs. All receptors come from a man aged 18 to 35 in good health and CMV-seronegative. Both conserved end residues are part of each CDR3. A D gene is named only where the DNA matches it firmly. Not every row has a clone size; where given, it reads once, few, many or a size class.

TGTGCCTGGAATGCTTTTGCGGGTACCTACGAGCAGTACTTC | CAWNAFAGTYEQYF | TRBJ2-7 | NA | NA | TRBV30
TGTGCCAGCAGCTTGGGGACAGGGAAAGAGACCCAGTACTTC | CASSLGTGKETQYF | TRBJ2-5 | TRBD1 | NA | TRBV7-2
TGCGCCAGCAGCCCGGGAGGGGGACAGGGGAATGAAAAACTGTTTTTT | CASSPGGGQGNEKLFF | TRBJ1-4 | TRBD1 | few | TRBV4-3
TGTGCCAGCAGTATATCCCCTTTGCCATCAGGGGGAGGAGGCTATGGCTACACCTTC | CASSISPLPSGGGGYGYTF | TRBJ1-2 | TRBD1 | NA | TRBV7-2
TGCGCCAGCAGTGAAAACTCTAGTCCCTACGAGCAGTACTTC | CASSENSSPYEQYF | TRBJ2-7 | NA | NA | TRBV10-2
TGTGCCAGCAGCCCCTCACAAAACAGGATAGCAGAGACCCAGTACTTC | CASSPSQNRIAETQYF | TRBJ2-5 | NA | NA | TRBV9
TGTGCCAGTCATGGCCCTGGGGCCAACGTCCTGACTTTC | CASHGPGANVLTF | TRBJ2-6 | NA | NA | TRBV28
TGTGCCAGCAGCTTAACCAGGGGCTTGAACACTGAAGCTTTCTTT | CASSLTRGLNTEAFF | TRBJ1-1 | NA | NA | TRBV7-3
TGTGCCAGCAGCCTTTCGAAGGGGGCTGGTGAGCAGTTCTTC | CASSLSKGAGEQFF | TRBJ2-1 | TRBD1 | NA | TRBV6-1
TGTGCCAGCAGTTTAGCGGGGGAAGTCAAAAACATTCAGTACTTC | CASSLAGEVKNIQYF | TRBJ2-4 | TRBD2 | NA | TRBV28
TGTGCCAGTAGTATATATGCGGGGACTGAAGCTTTCTTT | CASSIYAGTEAFF | TRBJ1-1 | NA | NA | TRBV19
TGTGCCAGCAGCTCCCGGACAGGGAACACTGAAGCTTTCTTT | CASSSRTGNTEAFF | TRBJ1-1 | TRBD1 | NA | TRBV7-9
TGTGCCAGCAGTTTACAGGGTACGCTGCAGCCCCAGCATTTT | CASSLQGTLQPQHF | TRBJ1-5 | NA | NA | TRBV27
TGTGCCAGCAGCTTAGGGACTAGCGGGACGAGTGAGGTAGATACGCAGTATTTT | CASSLGTSGTSEVDTQYF | TRBJ2-3 | TRBD2 | few | TRBV11-2